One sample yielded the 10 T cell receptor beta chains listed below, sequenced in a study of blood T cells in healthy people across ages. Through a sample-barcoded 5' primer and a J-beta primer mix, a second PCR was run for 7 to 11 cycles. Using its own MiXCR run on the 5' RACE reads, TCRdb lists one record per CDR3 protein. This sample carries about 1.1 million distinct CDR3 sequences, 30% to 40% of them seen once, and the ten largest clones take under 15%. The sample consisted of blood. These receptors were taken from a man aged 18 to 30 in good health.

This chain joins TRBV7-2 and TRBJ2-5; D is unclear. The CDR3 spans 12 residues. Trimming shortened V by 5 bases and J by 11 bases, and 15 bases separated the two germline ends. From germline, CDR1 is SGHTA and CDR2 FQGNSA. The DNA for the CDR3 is TGTGCCAGCAGCCCACCGAGTAATGAGCAGTACTTC. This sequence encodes CASSPPSNEQYF.

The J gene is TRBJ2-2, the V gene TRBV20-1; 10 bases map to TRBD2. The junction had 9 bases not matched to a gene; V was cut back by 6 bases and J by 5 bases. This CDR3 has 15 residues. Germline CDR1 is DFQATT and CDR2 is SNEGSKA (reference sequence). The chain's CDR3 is CSARPSGGLTGELFF. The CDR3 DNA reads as TGCAGTGCGCGCCCTAGCGGGGGATTGACCGGGGAGCTGTTTTTT.

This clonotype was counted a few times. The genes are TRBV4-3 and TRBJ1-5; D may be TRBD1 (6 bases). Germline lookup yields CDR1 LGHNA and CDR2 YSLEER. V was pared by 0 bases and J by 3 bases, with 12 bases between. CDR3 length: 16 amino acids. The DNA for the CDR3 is TGCGCCAGCAGCCAAGATGGCGGACAGCTCAATCAGCCCCAGCATTTT. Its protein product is CASSQDGGQLNQPQHF.

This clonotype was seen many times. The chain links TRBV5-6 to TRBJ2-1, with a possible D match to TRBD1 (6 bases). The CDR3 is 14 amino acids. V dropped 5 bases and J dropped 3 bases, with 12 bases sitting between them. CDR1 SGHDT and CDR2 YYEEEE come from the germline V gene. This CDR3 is CASSYWTVYNEQFF. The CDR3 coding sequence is TGTGCCAGCAGTTATTGGACAGTCTACAATGAGCAGTTCTTC.

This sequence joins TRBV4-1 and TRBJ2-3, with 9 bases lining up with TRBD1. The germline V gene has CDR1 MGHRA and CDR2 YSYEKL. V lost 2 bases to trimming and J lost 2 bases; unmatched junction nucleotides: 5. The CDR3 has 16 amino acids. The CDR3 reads CASSQRTGVFTDTQYF. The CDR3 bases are TGCGCCAGCAGCCAAAGGACAGGGGTCTTCACAGATACGCAGTATTTT.

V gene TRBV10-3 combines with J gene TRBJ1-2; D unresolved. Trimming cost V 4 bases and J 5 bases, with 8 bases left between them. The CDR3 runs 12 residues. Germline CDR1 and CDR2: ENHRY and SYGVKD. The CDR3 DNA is TGTGCCATCAGTGTCAACGGTTATGGCTACACCTTC. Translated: CAISVNGYGYTF.

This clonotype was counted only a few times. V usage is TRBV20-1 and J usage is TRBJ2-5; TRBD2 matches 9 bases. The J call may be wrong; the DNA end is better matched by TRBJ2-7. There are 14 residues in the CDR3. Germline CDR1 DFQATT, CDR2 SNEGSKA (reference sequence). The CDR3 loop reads CSAPRGLATDEQYF. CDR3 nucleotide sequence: TGCAGTGCTCCACGTGGACTAGCGACCGACGAGCAGTACTTC.

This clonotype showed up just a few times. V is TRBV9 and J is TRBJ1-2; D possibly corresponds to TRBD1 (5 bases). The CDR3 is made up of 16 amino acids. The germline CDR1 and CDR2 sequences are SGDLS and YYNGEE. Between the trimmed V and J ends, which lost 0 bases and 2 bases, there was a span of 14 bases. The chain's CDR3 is CASSVGVAGMNYGYTF. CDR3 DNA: TGTGCCAGCAGCGTAGGGGTGGCAGGGATGAACTATGGCTACACCTTC.

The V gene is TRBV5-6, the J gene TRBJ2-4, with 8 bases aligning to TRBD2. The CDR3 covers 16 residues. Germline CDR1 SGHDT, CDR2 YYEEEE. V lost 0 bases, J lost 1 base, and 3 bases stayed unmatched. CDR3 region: CASSLAGGLAKNIQYF. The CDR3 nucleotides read TGTGCCAGCAGCTTGGCGGGGGGGCTGGCCAAAAACATTCAGTACTTC.

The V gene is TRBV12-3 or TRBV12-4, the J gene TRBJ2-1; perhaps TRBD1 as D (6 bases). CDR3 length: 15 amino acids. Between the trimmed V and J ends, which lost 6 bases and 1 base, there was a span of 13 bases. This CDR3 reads CASSRGGTSYNEQFF. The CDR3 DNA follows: TGTGCCAGCAGCAGAGGGGGAACGTCCTACAATGAGCAGTTCTTC.